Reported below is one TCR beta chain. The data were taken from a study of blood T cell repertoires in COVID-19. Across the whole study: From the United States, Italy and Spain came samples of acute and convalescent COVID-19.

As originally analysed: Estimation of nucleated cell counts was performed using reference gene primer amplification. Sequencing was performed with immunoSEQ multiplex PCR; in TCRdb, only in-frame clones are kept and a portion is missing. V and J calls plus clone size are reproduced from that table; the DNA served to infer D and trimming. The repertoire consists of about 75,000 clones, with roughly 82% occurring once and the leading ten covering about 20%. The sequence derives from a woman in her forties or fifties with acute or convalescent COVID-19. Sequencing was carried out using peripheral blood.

Written as DNA, the CDR3 is TGCGCCAGCAGCTTGGGACAGGGACAGGGTGGGAACATTCAGTACTTC. It yields the protein CASSLGQGQGGNIQYF. This chain connects TRBV5-1 to TRBJ2-4, with 9 bases aligning to TRBD1. After removal of 0 bases from V and 7 bases from J, the junction contained 8 bases not matched to a gene. The CDR3 is 16 amino acids. Germline V gene sequence: CDR1 SGHRS, CDR2 YFSETQ.